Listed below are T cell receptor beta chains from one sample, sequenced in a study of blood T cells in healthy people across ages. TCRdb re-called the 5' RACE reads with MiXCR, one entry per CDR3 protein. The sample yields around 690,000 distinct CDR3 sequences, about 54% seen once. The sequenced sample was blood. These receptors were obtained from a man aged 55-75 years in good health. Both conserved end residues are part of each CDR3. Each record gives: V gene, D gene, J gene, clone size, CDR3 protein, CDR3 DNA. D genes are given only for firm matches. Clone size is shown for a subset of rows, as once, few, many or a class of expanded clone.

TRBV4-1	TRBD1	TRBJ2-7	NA	CASSQEMGQGDYEQYF	TGCGCCAGCAGCCAAGAGATGGGGCAGGGGGACTACGAGCAGTACTTC
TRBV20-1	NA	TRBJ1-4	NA	CSARDRGLNEKLFF	TGCAGTGCTAGAGACCGTGGCCTTAATGAAAAACTGTTTTTT
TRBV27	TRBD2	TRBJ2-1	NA	CASRRAGGLVNEQFF	TGTGCCAGCAGGAGGGCCGGGGGACTAGTGAATGAGCAGTTCTTC
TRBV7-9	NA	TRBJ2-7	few	CASNKAGHHYEQYF	TGTGCCAGCAACAAAGCGGGACACCACTACGAGCAGTACTTC
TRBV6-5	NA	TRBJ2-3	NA	CASSYSGRVTSTDTQYF	TGTGCCAGCAGTTACTCGGGGCGGGTGACTAGCACAGATACGCAGTATTTT
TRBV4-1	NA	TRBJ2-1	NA	CASNPGQGWAWEQFF	TGCGCCAGCAACCCGGGCCAAGGGTGGGCATGGGAGCAGTTCTTC
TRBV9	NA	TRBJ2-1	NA	CASSPRDTSSYNEQFF	TGTGCCAGCAGCCCCCGGGACACGAGCTCCTACAATGAGCAGTTCTTC
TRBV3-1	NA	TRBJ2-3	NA	CASSDVGRSDTQYF	TGTGCCAGCAGCGATGTGGGGAGATCAGATACGCAGTATTTT
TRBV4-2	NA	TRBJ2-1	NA	CASSQRGGTGPENEQFF	TGTGCCAGCAGCCAAAGAGGAGGAACGGGACCAGAGAATGAGCAGTTCTTC
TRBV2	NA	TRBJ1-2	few	CASSGGVLNYGYTF	TGTGCCAGCAGCGGCGGTGTTCTGAACTATGGCTACACCTTC
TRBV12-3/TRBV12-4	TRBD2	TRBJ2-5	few	CASSSRAGGQETQYF	TGTGCCAGCAGTTCCCGAGCGGGGGGGCAAGAGACCCAGTACTTC
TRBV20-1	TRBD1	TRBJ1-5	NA	CSAARQGSNQPQHF	TGCAGTGCTGCCCGACAGGGAAGCAATCAGCCCCAGCATTTT
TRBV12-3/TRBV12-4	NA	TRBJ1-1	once	CASSSSTGGNTEAFF	TGTGCCAGCAGTTCCTCGACGGGAGGGAACACTGAAGCTTTCTTT
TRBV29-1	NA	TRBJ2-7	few	CSVGDGRAGYYEQYF	TGCAGCGTTGGAGATGGTAGGGCGGGATACTACGAGCAGTACTTC
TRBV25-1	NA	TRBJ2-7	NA	CASSEGRQISEQYF	TGTGCCAGCAGTGAAGGAAGGCAGATCTCCGAGCAGTACTTC
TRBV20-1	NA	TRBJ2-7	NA	CSARTNYEQYF	TGCAGTGCTAGAACCAACTACGAGCAGTACTTC
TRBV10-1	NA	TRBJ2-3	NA	CASSNQGPADTQYF	TGCGCCAGCAGCAACCAGGGCCCCGCAGATACGCAGTATTTT
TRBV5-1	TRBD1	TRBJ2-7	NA	CASSRDRPAEQYF	TGCGCCAGCAGCAGGGACAGACCAGCCGAGCAGTACTTC
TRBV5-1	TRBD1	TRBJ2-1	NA	CAGSPGQARYDEQFF	TGCGCCGGCAGCCCGGGACAGGCTAGGTACGATGAGCAGTTCTTC
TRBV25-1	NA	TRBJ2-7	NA	CASSPTGKGGGYEQYF	TGTGCCAGCAGTCCCACAGGGAAGGGGGGTGGCTACGAGCAGTACTTC
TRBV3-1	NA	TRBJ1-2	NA	CASSQDPGVGGYTF	TGTGCCAGCAGCCAAGATCCAGGGGTGGGTGGCTACACCTTC
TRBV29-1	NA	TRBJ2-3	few	CSVASVGGAGDTQYF	TGCAGCGTTGCCTCCGTGGGGGGTGCCGGAGATACGCAGTATTTT
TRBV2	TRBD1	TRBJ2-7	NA	CASGRFGTGAYEQYF	TGTGCCAGCGGCCGCTTCGGGACAGGCGCCTACGAGCAGTACTTC
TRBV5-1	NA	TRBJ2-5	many	CASSLGGTQETQYF	TGTGCCAGCAGTTTAGGGGGGACCCAAGAGACCCAGTACTTC
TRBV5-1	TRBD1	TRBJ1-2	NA	CASSLDPGQGLDGYTF	TGCGCCAGCAGCTTGGATCCGGGACAGGGTCTAGATGGCTACACCTTC